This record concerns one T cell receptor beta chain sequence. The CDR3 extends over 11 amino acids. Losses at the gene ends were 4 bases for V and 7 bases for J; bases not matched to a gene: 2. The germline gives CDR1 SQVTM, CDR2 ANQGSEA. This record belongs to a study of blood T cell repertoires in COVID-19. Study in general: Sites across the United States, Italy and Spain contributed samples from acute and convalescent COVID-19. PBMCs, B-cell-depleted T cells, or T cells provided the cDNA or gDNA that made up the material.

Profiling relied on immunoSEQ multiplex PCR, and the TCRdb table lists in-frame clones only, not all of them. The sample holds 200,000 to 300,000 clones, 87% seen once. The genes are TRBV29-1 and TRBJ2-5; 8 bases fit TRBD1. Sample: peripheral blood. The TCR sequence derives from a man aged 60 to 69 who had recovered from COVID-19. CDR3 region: CSVGQGTTQYF. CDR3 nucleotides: TGCAGCGTTGGACAGGGGACGACCCAGTACTTC.